The text below deals with one TCR beta chain. The V gene's germline CDR1 is SGHAT and CDR2 FQNNGV. Trimming removed 5 bases from V and 7 bases from J; junction bases left unmatched: 9. This CDR3 has 15 residues. This entry is derived from a study of blood T cell repertoires in COVID-19. Libraries were prepared by immunoSEQ multiplex PCR; TCRdb keeps only in-frame clonotypes and omits some of them. Of 100,000 to 150,000 clones listed, approximately 74% are singletons. This receptor was identified in a man aged 60 to 75 with acute or convalescent COVID-19. The chain combines TRBV11-2 with TRBJ2-2; the match to TRBD1 covers 8 bases. Material for sequencing was peripheral blood. CDR3 DNA sequence: TGTGCCAGCAGCCCCCGCCAGGGGGCGGGCGGGGAGCTGTTTTTT. Translation gives CASSPRQGAGGELFF.